This T cell receptor beta chain is from a study of blood T cells in healthy people across ages. In germline, CDR1 is SGHVS, CDR2 FQNEAQ. V gave up 2 bases and J gave up 0 bases; unmatched junction bases: 2. The CDR3 runs 18 residues. It was with a sample-barcoded 5' primer and a J-beta primer mix that a second PCR of about 6 to 12 cycles was run. Each cDNA was tagged by a template-switch adaptor containing 12 random nucleotides. TCRdb redid the calling of the 5' RACE reads with MiXCR, one entry per CDR3 protein. The profile shows 1.5 million to 2 million distinct CDR3 sequences, around half of them singletons. This clonotype appeared a few times. Aged roughly 6 to 100, donors were systemically healthy Caucasians from Russia.

V usage is TRBV7-8 and J usage is TRBJ2-6, with TRBD2 matching over 12 bases. Specimen: blood. This clonotype originated in a middle-aged woman in good health. The CDR3 loop reads CASSLRLAGDSGANVLTF. The CDR3 DNA sequence: TGTGCCAGCAGCTTAAGACTAGCGGGGGACTCTGGGGCCAACGTCCTGACTTTC.